These T cell receptor beta chains were read from a single sample in a study of spatial heterogeneity in lung cancer. Using its own MiXCR run on the 5' RACE reads, TCRdb lists one record per CDR3 protein. Here the sample spans roughly 5,900 distinct CDR3 sequences, around 6.7% being singletons. The sample in question was lung tumor tissue, obtained at surgery. The source of these receptors is a male donor with early-stage non-small cell lung cancer. The CDR3 runs from the conserved cysteine through the conserved F or W. A D gene is named only where the DNA matches it firmly.

CDR3 protein	V gene	CDR3 length	J gene	D gene
CASSSGTLDEQYF	TRBV6-5	13	TRBJ2-7	NA
CASSLTGSEQYF	TRBV5-1	12	TRBJ2-7	NA
CATSRVGILTNTEAFF	TRBV15	16	TRBJ1-1	NA
CASSPSNLLPDTQYF	TRBV5-4	15	TRBJ2-3	NA
CASSFFQSGGAVQETQYF	TRBV7-2	18	TRBJ2-5	TRBD2
CASSQVPGAGGPETQYF	TRBV4-2	17	TRBJ2-5	TRBD2
CASSSRPNEKLFF	TRBV18	13	TRBJ1-4	NA
CASSYWLHEQFF	TRBV5-4	12	TRBJ2-1	NA
CSARRDRAGNQPQHF	TRBV20-1	15	TRBJ1-5	TRBD1
CASSLYRTSNQPQHF	TRBV27	15	TRBJ1-5	NA
CAARRGADEQYF	TRBV30	12	TRBJ2-7	NA
CASSPGLAAYETQYF	TRBV5-1	15	TRBJ2-5	TRBD2
CASSARLGTDTQYF	TRBV5-4	14	TRBJ2-3	NA
CASSYQTGELFF	TRBV6-6	12	TRBJ2-2	NA
CASSLMDYSEQFF	TRBV7-9	13	TRBJ2-1	NA
CAWSQPQGITKNIQYF	TRBV30	16	TRBJ2-4	NA